In this sample, the clone carrying this T cell receptor (beta chain) turned up a few times. Its matching antigen is unknown. V lost 5 bases, J lost 4 bases, and 10 bases stayed unmatched. Germline V lookup: CDR1 SGHTA, CDR2 FQGNSA. The CDR3 is 15 residues long. This sample is part of a study of blood T cells in healthy people across ages. Study-level information: Per two T cells, template switching captured roughly one barcoded beta molecule. Study-wide points: Roughly linear declines in TCR beta diversity per million T cells occurred with age.

Through a sample-barcoded 5' primer and a J-beta primer mix, a second PCR was run for roughly 6 to 11 cycles. Each sample provided no less than 3 million CDR3-containing paired-end reads. TCRdb re-called the 5' RACE reads with MiXCR, one entry per CDR3 protein. The sample lists roughly 800,000 distinct CDR3 sequences; 58% were seen once. The chain carries TRBV7-2 and TRBJ2-5, with 7 positions matching TRBD2. The source of this sequence is a man aged 25 to 40 in good health. The sequencing input was blood. The CDR3 region is CASSPYGLVGETQYF. The CDR3 DNA reads TGTGCCAGCAGCCCCTACGGACTAGTGGGAGAGACCCAGTACTTC. The full variable domain, rest sourced from reference TRBV7-2 and TRBJ2-5, is GAGVSQSPSNKVTEKGKDVELRCDPISGHTALYWYRQSLGQGLEFLIYFQGNSAPDKSGLPSDRFSAERTGGSVSTLTIQRTQQEDSAVYLCASSPYGLVGETQYFGPGTRLLVL.